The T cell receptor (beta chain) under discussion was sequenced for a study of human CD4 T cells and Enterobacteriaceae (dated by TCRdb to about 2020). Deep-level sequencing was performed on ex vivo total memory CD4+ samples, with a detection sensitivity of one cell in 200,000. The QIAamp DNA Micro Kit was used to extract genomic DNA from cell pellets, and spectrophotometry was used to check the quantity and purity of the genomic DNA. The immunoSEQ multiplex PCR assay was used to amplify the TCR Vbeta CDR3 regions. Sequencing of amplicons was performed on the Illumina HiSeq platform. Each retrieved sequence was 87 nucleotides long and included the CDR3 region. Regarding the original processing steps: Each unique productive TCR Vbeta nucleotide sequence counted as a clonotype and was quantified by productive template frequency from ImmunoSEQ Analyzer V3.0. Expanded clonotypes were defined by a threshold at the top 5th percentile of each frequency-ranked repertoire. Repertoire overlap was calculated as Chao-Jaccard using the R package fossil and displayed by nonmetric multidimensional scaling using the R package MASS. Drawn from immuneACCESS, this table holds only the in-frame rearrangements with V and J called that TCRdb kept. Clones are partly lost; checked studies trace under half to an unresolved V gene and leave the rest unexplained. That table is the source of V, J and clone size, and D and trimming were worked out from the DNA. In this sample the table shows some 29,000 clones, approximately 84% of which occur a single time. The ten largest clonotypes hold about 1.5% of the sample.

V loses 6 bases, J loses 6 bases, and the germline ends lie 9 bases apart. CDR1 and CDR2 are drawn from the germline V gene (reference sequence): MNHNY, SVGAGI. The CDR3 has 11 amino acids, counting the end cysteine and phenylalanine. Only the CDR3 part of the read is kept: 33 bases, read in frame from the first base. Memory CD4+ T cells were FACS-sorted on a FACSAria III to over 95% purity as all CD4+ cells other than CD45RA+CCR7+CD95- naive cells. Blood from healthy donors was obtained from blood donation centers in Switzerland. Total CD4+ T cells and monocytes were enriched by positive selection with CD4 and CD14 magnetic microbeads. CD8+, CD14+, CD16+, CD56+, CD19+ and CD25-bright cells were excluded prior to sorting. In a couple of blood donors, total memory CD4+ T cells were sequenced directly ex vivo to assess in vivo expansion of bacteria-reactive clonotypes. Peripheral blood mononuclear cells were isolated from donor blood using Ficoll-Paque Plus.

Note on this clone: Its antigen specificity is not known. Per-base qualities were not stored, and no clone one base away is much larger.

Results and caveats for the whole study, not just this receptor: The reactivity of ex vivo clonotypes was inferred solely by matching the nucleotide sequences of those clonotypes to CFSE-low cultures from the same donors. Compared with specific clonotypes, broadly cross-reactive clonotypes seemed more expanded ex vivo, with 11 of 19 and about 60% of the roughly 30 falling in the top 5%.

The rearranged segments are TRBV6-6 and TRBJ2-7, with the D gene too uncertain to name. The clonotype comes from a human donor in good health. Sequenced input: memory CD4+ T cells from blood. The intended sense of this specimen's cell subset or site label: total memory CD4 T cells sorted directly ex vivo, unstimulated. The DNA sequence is TGTGCCAGCAGCCGAGATTCCGAGCAGTACTTC. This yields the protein CASSRDSEQYF.